The present T cell receptor beta chain was sequenced within a study of T cells in Graves' hyperthyroidism and ophthalmopathy. Study at large: The authors collected peripheral blood at initial diagnosis, before any treatment.

This clonotype was seen once. What was amplified from RNA transcripts were TCR beta CDR3 regions. HTBI primers were the set used in a first-round RT-PCR of the TCR CDR3. TCRdb re-derived calls from the multiplex PCR reads in MiXCR, one entry per CDR3 protein. The sample records 250,000 to 350,000 distinct CDR3 sequences, roughly 22% being singletons. Enrolled ophthalmopathy patients presented with a Clinical Activity Score of at least 3, a NOSPECS grade of at least 4, and disease duration under 3 months. Per the germline V gene, CDR1 is SGHRS and CDR2 is YFSETQ. With 3 bases removed from V and 6 bases from J, the gap between germline ends came to 26 bases. This CDR3 spans 18 amino acids.

The clonotype was recovered from a man aged 25-45 years with Graves' ophthalmopathy. Sequences were obtained from blood. The rearrangement joins TRBV5-1 to TRBJ2-3; maybe TRBD1 (6 bases). This chain's CDR3 is CASSSPPDRVESRDTQYF. Here the CDR3 DNA reads TGCGCCAGCAGCTCCCCCCCGGACAGAGTTGAAAGCAGGGATACGCAGTATTTT.